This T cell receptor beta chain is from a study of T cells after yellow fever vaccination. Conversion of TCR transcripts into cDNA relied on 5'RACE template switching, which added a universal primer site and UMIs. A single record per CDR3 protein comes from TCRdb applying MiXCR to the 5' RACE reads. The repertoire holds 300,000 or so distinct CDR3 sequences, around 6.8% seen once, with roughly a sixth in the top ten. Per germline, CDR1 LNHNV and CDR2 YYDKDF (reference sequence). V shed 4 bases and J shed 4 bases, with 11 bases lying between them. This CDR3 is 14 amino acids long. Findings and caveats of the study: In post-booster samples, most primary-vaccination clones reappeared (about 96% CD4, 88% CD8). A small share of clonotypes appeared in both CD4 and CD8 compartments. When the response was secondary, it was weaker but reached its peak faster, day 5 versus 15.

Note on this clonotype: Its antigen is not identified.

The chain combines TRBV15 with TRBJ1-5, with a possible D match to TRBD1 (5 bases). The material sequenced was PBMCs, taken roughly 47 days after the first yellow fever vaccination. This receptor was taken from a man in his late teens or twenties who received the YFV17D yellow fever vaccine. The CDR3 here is CATSTDRINQPQHF. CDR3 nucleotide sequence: TGTGCCACCAGCACCGACAGAATAAATCAGCCCCAGCATTTT.